Following are 5 T cell receptor beta chains from one sample sequenced in a study of beta chain features in type 1 diabetes. The authors reverse transcribed all of the isolated RNA, so sequencing captured expressed TCRB transcripts. Sequencing was performed with immunoSEQ multiplex PCR; in TCRdb, only in-frame clones are kept and a portion is missing. The table has roughly 150,000 clones, roughly 11% seen once. The sample consisted of central memory CD4+ T cells from blood. Receptor source: a man between 18 and 29 years old in good health.

This clone came up a few times. This chain joins TRBV27 and TRBJ2-7, with TRBD1 identical over 8 bases. Looked up from germline, CDR1 is MNHEY and CDR2 is SMNVEV (reference sequence). The CDR3 is made up of 16 amino acids. The trim removed 4 bases at V and 6 bases at J, leaving 14 bases unmatched. The CDR3: CASSSSPGQVIGEQYF. The CDR3 DNA follows: TGTGCCAGCAGTTCTTCACCGGGACAGGTAATTGGCGAGCAGTACTTC.

This clone was counted at least ten times. This sequence joins TRBV28 and TRBJ1-1; 7 positions match TRBD1. The V gene's germline CDR1 is MDHEN and CDR2 SYDVKM. This CDR3 spans 15 amino acids. Trimming cost V 4 bases and J 1 base; bases outside gene matches: 6. The chain's CDR3 is CASSSTGTANTEAFF. DNA for the CDR3: TGTGCCAGCAGTTCAACCGGGACAGCGAACACTGAAGCTTTCTTT.

The rearrangement joins TRBV28 to TRBJ2-2; perhaps TRBD1 as D (6 bases). Germline V gene data show CDR1 as MDHEN and CDR2 as SYDVKM. The ends were cut back, 11 bases at V and 1 base at J, with 11 bases in the middle. This CDR3 is built from 13 residues. The CDR3 DNA is TGTGCCGGCTTGACAGGGAACACCGGGGAGCTGTTTTTT. Its protein is CAGLTGNTGELFF. Variable domain in full (rest from reference TRBV28 and TRBJ2-2): DVKVTQSSRYLVKRTGEKVFLECVQDMDHENMFWYRQDPGLGLRLIYFSYDVKMKEKGDIPEGYSVSREKKERFSLILESASTNQTSMYLCAGLTGNTGELFFGEGSRLTVL.

This clone was observed a few times. The J gene is TRBJ1-5, the V gene TRBV15; weak D call: TRBD1 (6 bases). CDR3 size: 15 residues. Trimming left V 5 bases short and J 4 bases short, with 15 bases between. From germline, CDR1 is LNHNV and CDR2 YYDKDF (reference sequence). CDR3 sequence: CATSLGAGANQPQHF. For the CDR3, the DNA is TGTGCCACCAGCCTAGGGGCAGGGGCAAATCAGCCCCAGCATTTT. Based on the CDR3 plus reference TRBV15 and TRBJ1-5, the full variable domain is DAMVIQNPRYQVTQFGKPVTLSCSQTLNHNVMYWYQQKSSQAPKLLFHYYDKDFNNEADTPDNFQSRRPNTSFCFLDIRSPGLGDTAMYLCATSLGAGANQPQHFGDGTRLSIL.

This clone was seen a handful of times. This chain joins TRBV9 and TRBJ2-5; TRBD2 might be the D (6 bases). The CDR3 extends over 16 amino acids. Deletions cut 0 bases from V and 7 bases from J, with 19 bases between. Germline lookup yields CDR1 SGDLS and CDR2 YYNGEE. CDR3 DNA: TGTGCCAGCAGCGTAGCTACGTCGGAGGGGATGGCGACCCAGTACTTC. This encodes CASSVATSEGMATQYF.